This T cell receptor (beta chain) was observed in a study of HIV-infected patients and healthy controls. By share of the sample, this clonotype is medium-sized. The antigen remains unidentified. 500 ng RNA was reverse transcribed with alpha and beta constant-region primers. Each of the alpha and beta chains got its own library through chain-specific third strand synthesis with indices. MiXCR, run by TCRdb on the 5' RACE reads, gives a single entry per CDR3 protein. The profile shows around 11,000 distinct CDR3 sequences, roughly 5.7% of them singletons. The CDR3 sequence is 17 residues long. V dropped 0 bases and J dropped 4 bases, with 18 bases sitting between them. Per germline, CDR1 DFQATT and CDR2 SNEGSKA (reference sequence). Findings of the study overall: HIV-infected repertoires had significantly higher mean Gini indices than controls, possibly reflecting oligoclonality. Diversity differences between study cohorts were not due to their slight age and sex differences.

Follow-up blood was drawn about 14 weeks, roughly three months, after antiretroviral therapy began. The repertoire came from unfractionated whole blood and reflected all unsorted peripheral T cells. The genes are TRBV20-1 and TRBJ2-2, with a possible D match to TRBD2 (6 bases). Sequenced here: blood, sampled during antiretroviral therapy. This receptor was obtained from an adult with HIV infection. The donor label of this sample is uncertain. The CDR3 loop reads CSARDAELPGSTGELFF. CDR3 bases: TGCAGTGCTAGAGATGCTGAGCTCCCCGGGAGCACCGGGGAGCTGTTTTTT.